Presented here are 17 T cell receptor beta chains from one specimen sequenced in a study of T-cell memory formation after mild COVID-19. TCRdb used MiXCR to reprocess the 5' RACE reads, holding one entry per CDR3 protein. The sample yields about 620,000 distinct CDR3 sequences, under 20% seen once. Sequencing used PBMCs or a T cell subset sorted from them (not recorded which). The source is an adult woman who had mild COVID-19 (a few samples of this study predate the infection). Cell type and time point are not known.

The chain joins TRBV12-3 or TRBV12-4 to TRBJ2-7; TRBD2 matches 7 bases. V shed 11 bases and J 0 bases; nucleotides not matched to a gene: 7. The CDR3 spans 13 residues. CDR3 loop: CAGSPGGSYEQYF. As DNA, the CDR3 is TGTGCCGGGTCCCCGGGGGGCTCCTACGAGCAGTACTTC.

The table lists this clonotype with a few counts. The genes are TRBV12-3 or TRBV12-4 and TRBJ2-1; 9 positions agree with TRBD1. V shed 5 bases, J shed 5 bases, and the junction held 10 bases outside the gene matches. This CDR3 is built from 16 residues. CDR3 residues: CASSTIRDREDNEQFF. For the CDR3, the DNA is TGTGCCAGCAGTACCATCCGGGACAGGGAGGACAATGAGCAGTTCTTC.

This clonotype occurred many times. This rearrangement joins TRBV7-2 to TRBJ2-3; no definite D call. Germline V gene sequence: CDR1 SGHTA, CDR2 FQGNSA. The V gene lost 2 bases and the J gene lost 4 bases, with 13 bases spanning the gap. This CDR3 has 15 residues. DNA for the CDR3: TGTGCCAGCAGCTTAACCCGGCAGGCGGCAGATACGCAGTATTTT. Translation gives CASSLTRQAADTQYF.

The chain recombines TRBV12-3 or TRBV12-4 with TRBJ2-1, with D possibly being TRBD1 (5 bases). Trimming took 6 bases from V and 8 from J, leaving 20 bases between them. CDR3 length: 15 amino acids. The CDR3 coding sequence is TGTGCCAGCAGCTCCGACAGCAGGGTGCACGATGAGCAGTTCTTC. Its translation: CASSSDSRVHDEQFF.

This clonotype was recorded a few times. The chain recombines TRBV27 with TRBJ1-5; D is ambiguous. V lost 2 bases, J lost 4 bases, and 6 bases lay in between. Germline CDR1 and CDR2: MNHEY and SMNVEV (reference sequence). This CDR3 contains 13 residues. The CDR3 DNA reads as TGTGCCAGCAGTTTAACCATAAATCAGCCCCAGCATTTT. Protein product: CASSLTINQPQHF.

This clonotype was seen a handful of times. The chain employs TRBV12-3 or TRBV12-4 and TRBJ1-5, with D possibly TRBD1 on 5 matching bases. Trimming removed 3 bases from V and 4 bases from J, with 7 bases in between. The CDR3 is 13 amino acids. As DNA, the CDR3 is TGTGCCAGCAGTTTCGCAGGGAATCAGCCCCAGCATTTT. Encoded protein: CASSFAGNQPQHF.

This chain joins TRBV12-3 or TRBV12-4 and TRBJ1-2, with 9 bases matching TRBD1. J was trimmed by 4 bases and V by 5 bases; bases with no gene match: 11. This CDR3 comprises 16 residues. CDR3 region: CASSQIRDRAFYGYTF. DNA for the CDR3: TGTGCCAGCAGTCAAATCCGGGACAGGGCTTTCTATGGCTACACCTTC.

This clonotype was detected only a few times. The gene calls are TRBV29-1 and TRBJ2-2; 7 bases align to TRBD1. The V and J ends lost 7 bases and 2 bases, in that order; junction bases with no gene match: 4. The CDR3 extends over 13 amino acids. Germline values: CDR1 SQVTM, CDR2 ANQGSEA. The CDR3 here is CSARDSNTGELFF. The CDR3 nucleotides are TGCAGCGCGAGGGACAGTAACACCGGGGAGCTGTTTTTT.

CDR3 DNA sequence: TGTGCCAGCAGCAAAAGACAGACCGGGGAGCTGTTTTTT. This sequence encodes CASSKRQTGELFF. The chain couples TRBV21-1 to TRBJ2-2; TRBD1, the table's D call, lacks a check against the DNA. TRBV21-1 has pseudogene status. The length of the CDR3 is 13 residues.

This clonotype came up a few times. This chain uses TRBV20-1 with TRBJ2-5; a weak D match, TRBD2 (5 bases). CDR1 and CDR2 (germline): DFQATT, SNEGSKA (reference sequence). V lost 1 base and J 4 bases, leaving 19 bases between the germline ends. The CDR3 totals 16 residues. The CDR3 reads CSARGASGLERETQYF. DNA for the CDR3: TGCAGTGCTAGAGGGGCGTCGGGGTTGGAAAGAGAGACCCAGTACTTC.

This clonotype was counted a few times. The V gene is TRBV7-2, the J gene TRBJ2-7, with 9 bases that match TRBD1. Unmatched junction bases numbered 8, after V lost 5 bases and J lost 6 bases. The CDR3 totals 14 residues. CDR1 is SGHTA and CDR2 is FQGNSA in the germline V gene. The CDR3 spells CASSPGTGRSEQYF. CDR3 bases: TGTGCCAGCAGCCCGGGGACAGGGCGTAGCGAGCAGTACTTC.

This clonotype was observed a few times. The rearrangement links TRBV19 to TRBJ1-5; tentative D call: TRBD1 (6 bases). Germline-derived CDR1 and CDR2 are LNHDA and SQIVND (reference sequence). CDR3 length equals 14 residues. V was cut by 7 bases and J by 0 bases, with 10 bases left in between. The CDR3, as DNA: TGTGCCAGTACCGTACAGGGTAGCAATCAGCCCCAGCATTTT. It specifies CASTVQGSNQPQHF. The full variable domain, with the rest looked up from reference TRBV19 and TRBJ1-5, is DGGITQSPKYLFRKEGQNVTLSCEQNLNHDAMYWYRQDPGQGLRLIYYSQIVNDFQKGDIAEGYSVSREKKESFPLTVTSAQKNPTAFYLCASTVQGSNQPQHFGDGTRLSIL.

This clonotype was detected a few times. The CDR3 sequence: CASRNLDRGVGTQYF. CDR3 nucleotide sequence: TGTGCCAGCAGAAATCTGGACAGGGGGGTGGGTACGCAGTATTTT. The gene calls are TRBV12-3 or TRBV12-4 and TRBJ2-3; 10 nucleotides match TRBD1. V dropped 6 bases and J dropped 8; count of bases not matched to a gene: 11. There are 15 residues in the CDR3.

V usage is TRBV3-1 and J usage is TRBJ2-7, with unresolved D. The CDR3 runs 12 residues. Germline values: CDR1 LGHDT, CDR2 YNNKEL (reference sequence). The V gene lost 1 base and the J gene lost 7 bases, with 8 bases spanning the gap. The CDR3 nucleotides read TGTGCCAGCAGCCAAGTGTCCGGAGAGCAGTACTTC. It is translated as CASSQVSGEQYF.

This clonotype occurred a few times. This chain joins TRBV20-1 and TRBJ2-7; 8 bases are shared with TRBD1. The CDR3 loop spans 15 amino acids. CDR1 is DFQATT, CDR2 SNEGSKA, per germline (reference sequence). V lost 0 bases, J lost 2 bases, and 6 bases stayed unmatched. The CDR3 reads CSARDLRTGPYEQYF. The CDR3 DNA sequence: TGCAGTGCTAGAGACCTCCGGACAGGGCCCTACGAGCAGTACTTC.

This sequence joins TRBV7-2 and TRBJ2-7; 8 bases fit TRBD1. The CDR3 loop spans 16 amino acids. The germline gives CDR1 SGHTA, CDR2 FQGNSA. J was trimmed by 0 bases and V by 5 bases; bases with no gene match: 9. The CDR3 nucleotides are TGTGCCAGCAGCGCGAGACAGGGGCCTACCTCCTACGAGCAGTACTTC. This gives the protein CASSARQGPTSYEQYF.

In this sample, this clonotype turned up many times. The chain joins TRBV4-2 to TRBJ2-1, with D possibly TRBD2 on 5 matching bases. Germline CDR1 reads LGHNA; CDR2 reads YNFKEQ. Trimming pared 0 bases from V and 5 bases from J, leaving 11 bases between. This CDR3 has 15 residues. DNA for the CDR3: TGTGCCAGCAGCCAAGATGTGACTATAGACAATGAGCAGTTCTTC. Translating it yields CASSQDVTIDNEQFF.